This TCR beta chain was captured by sequencing in a study of blood T cell repertoires in COVID-19. Under the authors' procedure: Amplification of reference gene primers provided the estimated nucleated cell counts. Measured with immunoSEQ multiplex PCR; TCRdb has only the in-frame clones, and not every one. The DNA was the basis for D and trimming; V, J and clone size are from that table. The sample has 210,000 or so clones, approximately 91% seen once. The CDR3 spans 14 residues. The junction had 7 bases not matched to a gene; V was cut back by 10 bases and J by 5 bases. The germline CDR1 and CDR2 sequences are LGHDT and YNNKEL (reference sequence).

The chain is built from TRBV3-1 (or the pseudogene TRBV3-2) and TRBJ2-2, with 10 positions matching TRBD1. The sequenced sample was peripheral blood. This TCR was recovered from a woman aged 40 to 50 with acute or convalescent COVID-19. CDR3 bases: TGTGCCACCGGGACAGGGGAGAGAACCGGGGAGCTGTTTTTT. Protein: CATGTGERTGELFF.